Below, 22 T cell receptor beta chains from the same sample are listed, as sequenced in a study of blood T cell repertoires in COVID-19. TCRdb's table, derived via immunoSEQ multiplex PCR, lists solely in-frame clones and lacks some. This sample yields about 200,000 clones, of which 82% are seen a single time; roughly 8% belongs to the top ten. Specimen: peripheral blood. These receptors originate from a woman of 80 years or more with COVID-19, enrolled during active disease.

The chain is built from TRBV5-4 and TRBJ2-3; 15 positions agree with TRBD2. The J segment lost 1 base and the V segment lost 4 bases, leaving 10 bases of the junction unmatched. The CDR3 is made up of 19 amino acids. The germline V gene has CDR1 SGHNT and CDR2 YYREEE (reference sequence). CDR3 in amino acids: CASSTGLAGGRKGTDTQYF. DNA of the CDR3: TGTGCCAGCAGCACCGGACTAGCGGGGGGGCGTAAGGGCACAGATACGCAGTATTTT.

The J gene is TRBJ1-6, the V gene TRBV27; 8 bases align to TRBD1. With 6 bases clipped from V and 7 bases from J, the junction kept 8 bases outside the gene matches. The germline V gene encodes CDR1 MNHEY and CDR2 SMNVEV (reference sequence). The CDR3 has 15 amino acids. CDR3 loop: CASSFGTGGNSPLHF. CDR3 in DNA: TGTGCCAGCAGCTTCGGGACAGGCGGCAATTCACCCCTCCACTTT.

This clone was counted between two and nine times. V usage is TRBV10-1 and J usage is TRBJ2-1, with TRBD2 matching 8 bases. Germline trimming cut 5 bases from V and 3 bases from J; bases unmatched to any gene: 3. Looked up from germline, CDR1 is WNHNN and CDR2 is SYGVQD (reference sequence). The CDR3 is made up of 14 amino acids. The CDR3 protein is CASSRGLDYNEQFF. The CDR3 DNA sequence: TGCGCCAGCAGTAGGGGACTAGACTACAATGAGCAGTTCTTC.

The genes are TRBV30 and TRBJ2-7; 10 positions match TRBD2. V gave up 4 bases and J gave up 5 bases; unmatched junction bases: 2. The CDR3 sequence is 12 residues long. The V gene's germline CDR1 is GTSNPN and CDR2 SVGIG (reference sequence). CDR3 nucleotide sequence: TGTGCCTGGACTAGCGGGGGAGACGAGCAGTACTTC. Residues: CAWTSGGDEQYF.

The CDR3 DNA follows: TGCGCCAGCAGCTTGGATGCGGGGGCGGAGACCCAGTACTTC. Amino acids: CASSLDAGAETQYF. The chain is built from TRBV5-1 and TRBJ2-5; TRBD2 is a possible D gene (7 bases). This CDR3 comprises 14 residues. V lost 0 bases and J lost 5, with 11 bases in between. Germline assignment: CDR1 SGHRS and CDR2 YFSETQ.

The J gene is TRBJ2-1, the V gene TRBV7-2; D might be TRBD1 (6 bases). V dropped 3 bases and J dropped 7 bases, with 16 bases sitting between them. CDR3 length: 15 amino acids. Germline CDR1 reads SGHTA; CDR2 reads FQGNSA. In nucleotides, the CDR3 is TGTGCCAGCAGCTTCCAACAGGGACGAGGGAATGAGCAGTTCTTC. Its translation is CASSFQQGRGNEQFF.

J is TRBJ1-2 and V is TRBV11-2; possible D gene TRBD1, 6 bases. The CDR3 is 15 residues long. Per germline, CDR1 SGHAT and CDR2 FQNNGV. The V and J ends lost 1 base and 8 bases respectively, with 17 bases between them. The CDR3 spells CASSLVVRQGHGYTF. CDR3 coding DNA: TGTGCCAGCAGCTTAGTCGTTCGGCAGGGGCACGGCTACACCTTC. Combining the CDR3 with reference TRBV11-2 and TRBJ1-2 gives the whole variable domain EAGVAQSPRYKIIEKRQSVAFWCNPISGHATLYWYQQILGQGPKLLIQFQNNGVVDDSQLPKDRFSAERLKGVDSTLKIQPAKLEDSAVYLCASSLVVRQGHGYTFGSGTRLTVV.

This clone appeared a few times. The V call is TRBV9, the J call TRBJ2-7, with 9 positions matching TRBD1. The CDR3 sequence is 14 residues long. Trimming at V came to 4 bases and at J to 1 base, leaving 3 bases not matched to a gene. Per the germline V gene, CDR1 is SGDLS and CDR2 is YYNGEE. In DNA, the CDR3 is TGTGCCAGCAGCCCCGGGACAGGGTCCTACGAGCAGTACTTC. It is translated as CASSPGTGSYEQYF.

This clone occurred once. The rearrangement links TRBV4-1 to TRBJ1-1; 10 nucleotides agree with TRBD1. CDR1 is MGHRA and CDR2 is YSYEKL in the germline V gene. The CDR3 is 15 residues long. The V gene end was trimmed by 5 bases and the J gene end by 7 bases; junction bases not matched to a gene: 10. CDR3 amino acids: CASSGRGTGAFEAFF. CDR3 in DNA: TGCGCCAGCAGCGGGCGAGGGACAGGGGCTTTTGAAGCTTTCTTT.

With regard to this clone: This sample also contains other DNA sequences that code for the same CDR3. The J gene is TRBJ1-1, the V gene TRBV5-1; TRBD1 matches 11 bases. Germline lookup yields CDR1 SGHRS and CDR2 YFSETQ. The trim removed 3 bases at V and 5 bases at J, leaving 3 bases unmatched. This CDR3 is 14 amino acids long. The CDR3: CASSSGTGGTEAFF. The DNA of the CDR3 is TGCGCCAGCAGCTCCGGGACAGGGGGAACTGAAGCTTTCTTT.

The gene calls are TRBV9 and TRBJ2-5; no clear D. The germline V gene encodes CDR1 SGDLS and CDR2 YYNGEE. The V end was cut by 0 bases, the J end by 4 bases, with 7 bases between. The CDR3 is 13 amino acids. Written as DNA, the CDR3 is TGTGCCAGCAGCGTAGGTCCAGTAGAGACCCAGTACTTC. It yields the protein CASSVGPVETQYF.

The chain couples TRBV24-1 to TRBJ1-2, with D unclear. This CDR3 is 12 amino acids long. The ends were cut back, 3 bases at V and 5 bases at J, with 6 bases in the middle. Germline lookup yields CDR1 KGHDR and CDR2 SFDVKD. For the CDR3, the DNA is TGTGCCACCAGTGATGTACTTTATGGCTACACCTTC. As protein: CATSDVLYGYTF.

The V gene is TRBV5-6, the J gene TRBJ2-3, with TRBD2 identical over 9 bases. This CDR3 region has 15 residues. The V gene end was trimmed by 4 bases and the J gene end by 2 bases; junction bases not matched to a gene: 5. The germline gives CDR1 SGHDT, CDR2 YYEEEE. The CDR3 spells CASSHRTSATDTQYF. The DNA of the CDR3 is TGTGCCAGCAGCCACCGGACTAGCGCCACAGATACGCAGTATTTT.

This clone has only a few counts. For the CDR3, the DNA is TGCGCCAGCAGCTACCTCGGTAGTAACTATGGCTACACCTTC. Its protein product is CASSYLGSNYGYTF. The V call is TRBV5-1, the J call TRBJ1-2; no clear D gene. The V gene's germline CDR1 is SGHRS and CDR2 YFSETQ. The CDR3 spans 14 residues. V was trimmed by 3 bases and J by 1 base, leaving 10 bases between them.

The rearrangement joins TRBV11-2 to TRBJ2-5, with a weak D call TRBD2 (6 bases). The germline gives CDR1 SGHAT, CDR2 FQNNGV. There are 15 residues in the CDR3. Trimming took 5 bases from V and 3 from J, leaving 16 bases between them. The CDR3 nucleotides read TGTGCCAGCAGCAAAGATGGGACTTTGAAAGAGACCCAGTACTTC. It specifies CASSKDGTLKETQYF.

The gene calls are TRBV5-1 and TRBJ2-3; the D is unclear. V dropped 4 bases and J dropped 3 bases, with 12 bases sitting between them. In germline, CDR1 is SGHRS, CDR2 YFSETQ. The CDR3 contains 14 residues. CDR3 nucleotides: TGCGCCAGCAGCCCGTGGGCTAATACAGATACGCAGTATTTT. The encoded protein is CASSPWANTDTQYF.

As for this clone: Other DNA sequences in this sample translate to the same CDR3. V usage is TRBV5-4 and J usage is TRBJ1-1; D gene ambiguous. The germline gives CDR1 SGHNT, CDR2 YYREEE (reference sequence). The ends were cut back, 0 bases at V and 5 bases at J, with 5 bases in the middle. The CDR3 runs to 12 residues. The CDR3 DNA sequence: TGTGCCAGCAGCTTGGGGAGGACTGAAGCTTTCTTT. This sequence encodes CASSLGRTEAFF. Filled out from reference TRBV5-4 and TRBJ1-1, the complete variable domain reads ETGVTQSPTHLIKTRGQQVTLRCSSQSGHNTVSWYQQALGQGPQFIFQYYREEENGRGNFPPRFSGLQFPNYSSELNVNALELDDSALYLCASSLGRTEAFFGQGTRLTVV.

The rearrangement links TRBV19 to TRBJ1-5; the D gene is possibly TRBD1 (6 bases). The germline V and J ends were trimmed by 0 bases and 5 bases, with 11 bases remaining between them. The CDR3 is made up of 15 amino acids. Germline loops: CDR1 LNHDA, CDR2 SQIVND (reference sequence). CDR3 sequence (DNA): TGTGCCAGTAGTATAGAAACAGGGAGGGATCAGCCCCAGCATTTT. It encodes CASSIETGRDQPQHF.

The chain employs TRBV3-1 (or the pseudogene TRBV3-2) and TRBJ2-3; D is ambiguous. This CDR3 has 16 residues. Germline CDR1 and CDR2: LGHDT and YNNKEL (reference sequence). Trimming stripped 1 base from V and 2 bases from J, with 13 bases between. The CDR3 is CASSQGSEVLTDTQYF. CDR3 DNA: TGTGCCAGCAGCCAAGGATCCGAGGTACTCACAGATACGCAGTATTTT.

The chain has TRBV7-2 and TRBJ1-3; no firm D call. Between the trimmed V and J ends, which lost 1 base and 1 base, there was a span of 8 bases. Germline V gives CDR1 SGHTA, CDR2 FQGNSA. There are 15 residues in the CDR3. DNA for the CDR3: TGTGCCAGCAGCTTAGTCGAGGAATCTGGAAACACCATATATTTT. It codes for CASSLVEESGNTIYF.

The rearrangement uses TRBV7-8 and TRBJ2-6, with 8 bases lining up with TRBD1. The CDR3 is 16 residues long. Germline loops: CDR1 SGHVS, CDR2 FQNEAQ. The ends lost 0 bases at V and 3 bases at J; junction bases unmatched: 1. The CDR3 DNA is TGTGCCAGCAGCTTAGCCAGGGGGCGTGGGGCCAACGTCCTGACTTTC. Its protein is CASSLARGRGANVLTF.

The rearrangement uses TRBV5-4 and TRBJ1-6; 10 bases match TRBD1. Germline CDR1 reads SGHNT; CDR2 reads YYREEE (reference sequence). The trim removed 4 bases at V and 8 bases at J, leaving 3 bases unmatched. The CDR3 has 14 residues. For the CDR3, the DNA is TGTGCCAGCAGCATCGGGACAGGGGATTCACCCCTCCACTTT. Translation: CASSIGTGDSPLHF.